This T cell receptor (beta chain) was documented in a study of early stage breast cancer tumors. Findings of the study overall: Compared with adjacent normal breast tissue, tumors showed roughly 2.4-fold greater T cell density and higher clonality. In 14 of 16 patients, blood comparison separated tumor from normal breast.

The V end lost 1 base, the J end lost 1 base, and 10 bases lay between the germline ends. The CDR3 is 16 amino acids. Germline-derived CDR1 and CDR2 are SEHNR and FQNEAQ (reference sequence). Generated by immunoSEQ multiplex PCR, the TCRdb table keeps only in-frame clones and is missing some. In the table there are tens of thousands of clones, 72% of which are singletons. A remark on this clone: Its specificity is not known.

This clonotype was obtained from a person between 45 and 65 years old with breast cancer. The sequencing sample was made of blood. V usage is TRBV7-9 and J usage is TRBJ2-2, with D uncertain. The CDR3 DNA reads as TGTGCCAGCAGCTTAGTAGGTGGGCGGAACACCGGGGAGCTGTTTTTT. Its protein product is CASSLVGGRNTGELFF.